This T cell receptor (beta chain) stems from a study of cytotoxic CD8 clonotypes in ibrutinib-treated CLL. About the research overall: Patients: fewer than 12 relapsed/refractory, some 15 treatment-naive, about 18 IGHV unmutated. Among patients, 24 responded partially and 2 completely; roughly 15 then stayed remitted and 12 progressed after median roughly 68 months. Study results and limitations: Clonality, elevated at ibrutinib response, dropped back toward baseline at progression.

The assay was immunoSEQ multiplex PCR, and TCRdb's table has in-frame clones only and misses some. The sample yields just over 200,000 clones, 70% seen once. Germline-derived CDR1 and CDR2 are MNHEY and SMNVEV (reference sequence). The V and J ends lost 2 bases and 7 bases, in that order; junction bases with no gene match: 9. This CDR3 comprises 15 residues. Of note for this clone: Its antigen is as yet unknown.

The sequencing used PBMCs, collected after 12 months of ibrutinib treatment. This rearrangement joins TRBV27 to TRBJ2-7, with TRBD2 matching over 9 bases. The receptor comes from a human donor with chronic lymphocytic leukemia. CDR3 protein: CASSLQAGGSVEQYF. CDR3 nucleotide sequence: TGTGCCAGCAGTTTACAGGCGGGAGGGTCCGTTGAGCAGTACTTC.